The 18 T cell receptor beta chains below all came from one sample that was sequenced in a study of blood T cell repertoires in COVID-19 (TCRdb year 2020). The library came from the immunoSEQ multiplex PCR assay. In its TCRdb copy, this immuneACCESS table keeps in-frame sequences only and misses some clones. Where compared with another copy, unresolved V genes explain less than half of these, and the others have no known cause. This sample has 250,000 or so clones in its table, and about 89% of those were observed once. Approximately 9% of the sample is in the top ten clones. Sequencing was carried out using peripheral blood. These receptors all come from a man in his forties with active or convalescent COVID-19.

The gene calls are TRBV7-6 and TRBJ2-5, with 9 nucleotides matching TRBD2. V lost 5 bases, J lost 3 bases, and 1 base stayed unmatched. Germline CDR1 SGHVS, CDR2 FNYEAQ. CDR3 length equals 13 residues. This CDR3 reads CASSQREEETQYF. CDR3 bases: TGTGCCAGCAGCCAGCGGGAGGAAGAGACCCAGTACTTC.

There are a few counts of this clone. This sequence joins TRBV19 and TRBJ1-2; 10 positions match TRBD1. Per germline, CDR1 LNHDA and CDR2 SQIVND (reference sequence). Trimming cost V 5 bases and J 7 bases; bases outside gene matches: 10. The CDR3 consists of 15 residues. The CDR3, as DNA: TGTGCCAGTAGTCTTGGGACAGGGGTAAAGTCTGGCTACACCTTC. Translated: CASSLGTGVKSGYTF.

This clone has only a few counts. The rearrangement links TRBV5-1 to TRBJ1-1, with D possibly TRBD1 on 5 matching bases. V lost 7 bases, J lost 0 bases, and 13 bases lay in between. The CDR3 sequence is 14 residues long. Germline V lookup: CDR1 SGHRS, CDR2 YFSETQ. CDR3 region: CASQSTVMNTEAFF. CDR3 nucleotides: TGCGCCAGCCAATCGACAGTTATGAACACTGAAGCTTTCTTT.

The CDR3: CASSQDLAASGITGELFF. The CDR3 DNA follows: TGTGCCAGCAGCCAAGATCTTGCGGCTAGCGGGATTACCGGGGAGCTGTTTTTT. The chain is built from TRBV3-1 (or the pseudogene TRBV3-2) and TRBJ2-2; 9 nucleotides agree with TRBD2. In germline, CDR1 is LGHDT, CDR2 YNNKEL (reference sequence). V dropped 0 bases and J dropped 5; count of bases not matched to a gene: 10. This CDR3 spans 18 amino acids.

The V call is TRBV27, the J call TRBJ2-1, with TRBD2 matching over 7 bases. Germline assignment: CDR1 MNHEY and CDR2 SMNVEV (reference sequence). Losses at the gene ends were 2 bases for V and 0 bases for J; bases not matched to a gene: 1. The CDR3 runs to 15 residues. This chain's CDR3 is CASSLAGVSYNEQFF. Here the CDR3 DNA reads TGTGCCAGCAGTTTAGCGGGAGTCTCCTACAATGAGCAGTTCTTC.

The CDR3 spells CASTHYLATDTQYF. The CDR3 DNA reads TGTGCCAGCACCCACTACCTAGCCACAGATACGCAGTATTTT. This sequence joins TRBV7-2 and TRBJ2-3; a weak D match, TRBD2 (5 bases). The germline gives CDR1 SGHTA, CDR2 FQGNSA. The CDR3 length is 14 residues. Trimming removed 7 bases from V and 2 bases from J, with 13 bases in between. Full variable domain (remainder filled in from reference TRBV7-2 and TRBJ2-3): GAGVSQSPSNKVTEKGKDVELRCDPISGHTALYWYRQSLGQGLEFLIYFQGNSAPDKSGLPSDRFSAERTGGSVSTLTIQRTQQEDSAVYLCASTHYLATDTQYFGPGTRLTVL.

The DNA for the CDR3 is TGTGCCAGCAGCCAAGCGATGGGACAGGGGACGATTGAAGCTTTCTTT. Residues: CASSQAMGQGTIEAFF. The rearrangement uses TRBV14 and TRBJ1-1; 10 bases line up with TRBD1. The CDR3 consists of 16 residues. The germline CDR1 and CDR2 sequences are SGHDN and FVKESK. After removal of 1 base from V and 7 bases from J, the junction contained 9 bases not matched to a gene.

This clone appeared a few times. Here the CDR3 DNA reads TGTGCCATCAGTGTCGAGGGGAACACTGAAGCTTTCTTT. Its translation: CAISVEGNTEAFF. The rearrangement joins TRBV10-3 to TRBJ1-1, with D hard to call. V gave up 4 bases and J gave up 1 base, with 7 bases separating them. The CDR3 consists of 13 residues. The germline V gene has CDR1 ENHRY and CDR2 SYGVKD.

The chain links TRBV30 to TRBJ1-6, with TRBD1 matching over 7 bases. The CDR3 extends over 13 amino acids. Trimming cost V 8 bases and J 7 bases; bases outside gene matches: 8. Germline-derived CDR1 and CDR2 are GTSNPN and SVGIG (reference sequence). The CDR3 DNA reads TGTGCCGTGGAGACAGGGACGAATTCACCCCTCCACTTT. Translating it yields CAVETGTNSPLHF.

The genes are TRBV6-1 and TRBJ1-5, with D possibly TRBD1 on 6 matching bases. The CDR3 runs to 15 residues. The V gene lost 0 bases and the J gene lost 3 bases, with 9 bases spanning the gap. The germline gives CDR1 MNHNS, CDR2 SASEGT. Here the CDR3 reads CASSEATGNNQPQHF. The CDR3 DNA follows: TGTGCCAGCAGTGAAGCTACAGGGAACAATCAGCCCCAGCATTTT.

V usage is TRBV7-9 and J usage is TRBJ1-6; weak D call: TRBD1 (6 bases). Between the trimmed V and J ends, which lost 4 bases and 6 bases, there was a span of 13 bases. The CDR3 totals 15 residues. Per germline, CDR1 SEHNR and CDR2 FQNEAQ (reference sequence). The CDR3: CASSSNQGFNSPLHF. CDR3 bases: TGTGCCAGCAGCTCCAACCAGGGGTTTAATTCACCCCTCCACTTT.

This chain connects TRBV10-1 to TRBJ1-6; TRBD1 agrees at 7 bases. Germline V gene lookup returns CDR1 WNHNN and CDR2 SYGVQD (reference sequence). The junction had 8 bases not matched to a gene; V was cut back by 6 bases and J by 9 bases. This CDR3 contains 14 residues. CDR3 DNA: TGCGCCAGCAGGGGGGACAGCGCATCTTCACCCCTCCACTTT. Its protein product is CASRGDSASSPLHF.

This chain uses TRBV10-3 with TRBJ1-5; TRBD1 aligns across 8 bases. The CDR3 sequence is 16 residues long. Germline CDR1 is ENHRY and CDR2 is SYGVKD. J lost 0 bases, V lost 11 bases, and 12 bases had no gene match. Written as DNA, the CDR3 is TGTGCCGTCAAACCCGACAGGGGTGGTAGCAATCAGCCCCAGCATTTT. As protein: CAVKPDRGGSNQPQHF.

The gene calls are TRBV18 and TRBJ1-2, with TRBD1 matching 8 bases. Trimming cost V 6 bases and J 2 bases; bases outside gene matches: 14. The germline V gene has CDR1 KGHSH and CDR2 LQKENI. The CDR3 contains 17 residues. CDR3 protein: CASSPPPGQGRNYGYTF. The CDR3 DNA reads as TGTGCCAGCTCCCCGCCGCCCGGACAGGGTAGAAACTATGGCTACACCTTC. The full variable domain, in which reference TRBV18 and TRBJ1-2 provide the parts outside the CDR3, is NAGVMQNPRHLVRRRGQEARLRCSPMKGHSHVYWYRQLPEEGLKFMVYLQKENIIDESGMPKERFSAEFPKEGPSILRIQQVVRGDSAAYFCASSPPPGQGRNYGYTFGSGTRLTVV.

CDR3 sequence: CASSPAGPRRATNEKLFF. Written as DNA, the CDR3 is TGCGCCAGCAGCCCCGCGGGCCCCAGGAGGGCAACTAATGAAAAACTGTTTTTT. The chain carries TRBV5-1 and TRBJ1-4; D gene ambiguous. The CDR3 is made up of 18 amino acids. V gave up 4 bases and J gave up 0 bases, with 19 bases separating them. CDR1 SGHRS and CDR2 YFSETQ come from the germline V gene.

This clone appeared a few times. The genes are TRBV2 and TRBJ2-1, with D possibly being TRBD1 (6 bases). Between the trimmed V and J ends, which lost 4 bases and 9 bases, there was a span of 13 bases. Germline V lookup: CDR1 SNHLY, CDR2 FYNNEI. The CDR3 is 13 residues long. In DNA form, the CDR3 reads TGTGCCAGCAGTGGAGTGGGGGCCGCTGAGCAGTTCTTC. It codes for CASSGVGAAEQFF.

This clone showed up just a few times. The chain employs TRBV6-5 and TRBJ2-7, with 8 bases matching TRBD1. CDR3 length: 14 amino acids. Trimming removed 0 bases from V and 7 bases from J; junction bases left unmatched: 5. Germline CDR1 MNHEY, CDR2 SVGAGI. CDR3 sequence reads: CASSYSQGAFEQYF. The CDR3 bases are TGTGCCAGCAGTTACTCGCAGGGGGCGTTTGAGCAGTACTTC.

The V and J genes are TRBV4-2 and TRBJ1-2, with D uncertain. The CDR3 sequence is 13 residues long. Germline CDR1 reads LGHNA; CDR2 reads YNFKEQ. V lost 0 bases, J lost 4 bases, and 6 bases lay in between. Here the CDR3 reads CASSQDWLYGYTF. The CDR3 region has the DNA TGTGCCAGCAGCCAAGATTGGCTCTATGGCTACACCTTC.